The source of this T cell receptor beta chain is a study of blood T cell repertoires in COVID-19. Whole-study context: Samples of COVID-19 (acute and convalescent) were obtained from the United States, Italy and Spain. Sample material is recorded as cDNA or gDNA derived from T cells, B-cell-depleted T cells, or PBMCs.

Methods used by the authors: Researchers report that nucleated cell counts were estimated from reference gene primer amplification. Clones were read by immunoSEQ multiplex PCR, and TCRdb kept only the in-frame ones, dropping some. The V and J calls and the clone size are those of that table, but D and trimming were determined from the DNA. Among fewer than 650,000 clones, 70% to 90% were seen once, and the ten largest hold roughly 8%. The ends lost 7 bases at V and 0 bases at J; junction bases unmatched: 9. Germline V gene lookup returns CDR1 GTSNPN and CDR2 SVGIG (reference sequence). The CDR3 contains 16 residues.

Sequenced sample: peripheral blood. This receptor was obtained from a woman between 50 and 59 years old with COVID-19, enrolled during active disease. The chain is built from TRBV30 and TRBJ1-4; 9 bases are a match to TRBD1. The CDR3 DNA reads as TGTGCCTCCCGGGACAGGGCTAGGGCAACTAATGAAAAACTGTTTTTT. Its protein product is CASRDRARATNEKLFF.